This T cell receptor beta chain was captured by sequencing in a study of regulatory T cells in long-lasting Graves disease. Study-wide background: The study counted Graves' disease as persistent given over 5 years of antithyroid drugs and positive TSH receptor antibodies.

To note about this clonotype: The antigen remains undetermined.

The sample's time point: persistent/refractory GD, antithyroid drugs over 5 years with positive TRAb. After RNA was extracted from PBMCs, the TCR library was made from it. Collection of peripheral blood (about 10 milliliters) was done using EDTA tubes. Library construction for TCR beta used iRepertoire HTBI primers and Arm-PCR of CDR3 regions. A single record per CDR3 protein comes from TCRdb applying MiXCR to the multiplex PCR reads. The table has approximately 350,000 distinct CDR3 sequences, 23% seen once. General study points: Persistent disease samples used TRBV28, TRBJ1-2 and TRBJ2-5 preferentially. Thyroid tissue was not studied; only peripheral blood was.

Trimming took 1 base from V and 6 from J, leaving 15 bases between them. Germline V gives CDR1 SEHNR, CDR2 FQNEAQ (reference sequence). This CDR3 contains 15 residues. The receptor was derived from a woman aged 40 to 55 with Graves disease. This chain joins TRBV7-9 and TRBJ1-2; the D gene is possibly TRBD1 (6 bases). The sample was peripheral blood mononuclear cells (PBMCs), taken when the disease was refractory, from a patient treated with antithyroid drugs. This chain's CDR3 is CASSLGEFNRDGYTF. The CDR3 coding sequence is TGTGCCAGCAGCTTAGGCGAATTTAACAGGGATGGCTACACCTTC.